The clone carrying this T cell receptor (beta chain) has more than one count but fewer than ten. Its target is unknown. Scientists amplified the TCR beta CDR3 regions from RNA transcripts. A first-round RT-PCR used HTBI primers, followed by a second-round multiplex PCR. TCRdb re-derived calls from the multiplex PCR reads in MiXCR, one entry per CDR3 protein. The sample lists roughly 600,000 distinct CDR3 sequences, less than 45% occurring once. The germline V and J ends were trimmed by 2 bases and 4 bases, with 11 bases remaining between them. Germline V CDR1 and CDR2: SEHNR, FQNEAQ (reference sequence). The CDR3 has 14 amino acids. The data derive from a study of Graves' ophthalmopathy and Graves' hyperthyroidism. General study results and limits: The study's model predicted ophthalmopathy progression at about 71% sensitivity and about 78% specificity. Detected in blood as well were most expanded thyroid clonotypes with frequency above 0.001.

The authors enrolled newly diagnosed hyperthyroidism patients aged 18 to 65 with under 2 months' duration. The source is an adult man with Graves' hyperthyroidism. Material for sequencing was peripheral blood or thyroid tissue (not recorded which). This chain links TRBV7-9 with TRBJ1-1; no definite D call. CDR3 sequence: CASSLIGSGTEAFF. The CDR3 DNA follows: TGTGCCAGCAGCTTAATAGGGTCGGGCACTGAAGCTTTCTTT.